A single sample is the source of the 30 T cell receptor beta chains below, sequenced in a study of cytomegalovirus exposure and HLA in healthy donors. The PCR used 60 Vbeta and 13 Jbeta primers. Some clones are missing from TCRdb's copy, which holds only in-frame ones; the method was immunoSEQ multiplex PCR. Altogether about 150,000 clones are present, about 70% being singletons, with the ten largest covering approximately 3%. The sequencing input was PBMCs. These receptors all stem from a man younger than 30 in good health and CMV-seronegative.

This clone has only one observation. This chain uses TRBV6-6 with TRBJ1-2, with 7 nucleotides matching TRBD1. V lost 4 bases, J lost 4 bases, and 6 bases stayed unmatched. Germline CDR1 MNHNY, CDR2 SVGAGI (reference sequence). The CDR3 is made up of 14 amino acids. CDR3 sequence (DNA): TGTGCCAGCAGTTCCCCCGACAGGGTCTATGGCTACACCTTC. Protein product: CASSSPDRVYGYTF.

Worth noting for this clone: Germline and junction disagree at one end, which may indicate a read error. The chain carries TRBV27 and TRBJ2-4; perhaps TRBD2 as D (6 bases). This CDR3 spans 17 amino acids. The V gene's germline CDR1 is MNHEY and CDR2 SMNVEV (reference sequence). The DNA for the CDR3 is TGTGCCAGCAGTTTATCGTGGGTTGGAGGGGCCAAAAACAGTCAGTACTTC. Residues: CASSLSWVGGAKNSQYF.

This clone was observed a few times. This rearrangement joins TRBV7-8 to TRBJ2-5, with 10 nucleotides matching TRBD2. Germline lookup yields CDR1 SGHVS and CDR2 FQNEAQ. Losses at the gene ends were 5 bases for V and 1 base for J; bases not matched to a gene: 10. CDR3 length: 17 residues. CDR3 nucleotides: TGTGCCAGCAGCGATAATCTAGCGGGGGCTCTCCAAGAGACCCAGTACTTC. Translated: CASSDNLAGALQETQYF. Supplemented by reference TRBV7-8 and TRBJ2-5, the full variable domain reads GAGVSQSPRYKVAKRGQDVALRCDPISGHVSLFWYQQALGQGPEFLTYFQNEAQLDKSGLPSDRFFAERPEGSVSTLKIQRTQQEDSAVYLCASSDNLAGALQETQYFGPGTRLLVL.

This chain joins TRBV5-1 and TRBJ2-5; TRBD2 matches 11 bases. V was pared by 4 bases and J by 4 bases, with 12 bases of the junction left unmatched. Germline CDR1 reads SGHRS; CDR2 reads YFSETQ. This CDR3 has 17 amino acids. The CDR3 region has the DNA TGCGCCAGCAGCGTGGGGGCTAGCGGGGGGACCTCAGAGACCCAGTACTTC. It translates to CASSVGASGGTSETQYF. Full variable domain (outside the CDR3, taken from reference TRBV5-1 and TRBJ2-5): KAGVTQTPRYLIKTRGQQVTLSCSPISGHRSVSWYQQTPGQGLQFLFEYFSETQRNKGNFPGRFSGRQFSNSRSEMNVSTLELGDSALYLCASSVGASGGTSETQYFGPGTRLLVL.

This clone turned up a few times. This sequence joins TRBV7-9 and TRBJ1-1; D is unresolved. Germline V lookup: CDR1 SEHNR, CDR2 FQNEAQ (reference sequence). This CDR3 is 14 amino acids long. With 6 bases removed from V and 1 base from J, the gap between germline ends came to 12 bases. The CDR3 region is CASRRIEGNTEAFF. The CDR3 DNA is TGTGCCAGCAGACGTATTGAGGGGAACACTGAAGCTTTCTTT.

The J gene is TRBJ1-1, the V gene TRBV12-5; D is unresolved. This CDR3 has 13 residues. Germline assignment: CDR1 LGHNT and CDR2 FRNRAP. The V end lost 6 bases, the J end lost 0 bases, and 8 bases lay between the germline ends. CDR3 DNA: TGTGCTAGTGGAAGTGACTTGAACACTGAAGCTTTCTTT. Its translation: CASGSDLNTEAFF.

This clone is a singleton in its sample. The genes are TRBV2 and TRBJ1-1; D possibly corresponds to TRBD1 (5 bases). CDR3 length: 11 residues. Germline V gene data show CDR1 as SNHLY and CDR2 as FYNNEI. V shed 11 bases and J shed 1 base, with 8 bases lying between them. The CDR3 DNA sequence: TGTGCCTGGGGGGGGAACACTGAAGCTTTCTTT. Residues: CAWGGNTEAFF.

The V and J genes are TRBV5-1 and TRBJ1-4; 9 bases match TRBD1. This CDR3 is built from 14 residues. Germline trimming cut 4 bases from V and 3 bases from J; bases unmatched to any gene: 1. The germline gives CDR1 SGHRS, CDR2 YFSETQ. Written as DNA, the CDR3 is TGCGCCAGCAGCCGGACAGGGGCTAATGAAAAACTGTTTTTT. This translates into CASSRTGANEKLFF.

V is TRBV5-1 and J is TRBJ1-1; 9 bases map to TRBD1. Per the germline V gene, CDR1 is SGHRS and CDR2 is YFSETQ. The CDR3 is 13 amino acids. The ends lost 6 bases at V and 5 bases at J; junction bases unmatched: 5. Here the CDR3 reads CASTRTGETEAFF. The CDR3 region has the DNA TGCGCCAGCACCCGGACAGGGGAGACTGAAGCTTTCTTT. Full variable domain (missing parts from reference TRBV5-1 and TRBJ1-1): KAGVTQTPRYLIKTRGQQVTLSCSPISGHRSVSWYQQTPGQGLQFLFEYFSETQRNKGNFPGRFSGRQFSNSRSEMNVSTLELGDSALYLCASTRTGETEAFFGQGTRLTVV.

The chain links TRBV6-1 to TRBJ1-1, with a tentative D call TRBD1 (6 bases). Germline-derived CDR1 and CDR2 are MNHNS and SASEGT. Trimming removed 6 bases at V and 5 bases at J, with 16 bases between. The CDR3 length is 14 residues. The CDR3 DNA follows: TGTGCCAGCAGCCCCGACGGGGGGCGAACTGAAGCTTTCTTT. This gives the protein CASSPDGGRTEAFF.

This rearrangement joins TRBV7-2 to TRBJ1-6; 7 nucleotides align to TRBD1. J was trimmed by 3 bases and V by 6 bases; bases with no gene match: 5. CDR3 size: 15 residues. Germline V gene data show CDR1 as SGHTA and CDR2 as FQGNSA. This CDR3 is CASRQRDSYNSPLHF. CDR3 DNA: TGTGCCAGCAGGCAACGGGACAGCTATAATTCACCCCTCCACTTT.

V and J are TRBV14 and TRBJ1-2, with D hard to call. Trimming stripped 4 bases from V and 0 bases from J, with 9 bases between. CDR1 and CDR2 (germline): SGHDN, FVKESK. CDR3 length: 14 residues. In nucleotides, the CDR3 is TGTGCCAGCAGCCTTGACGGGACTAACTATGGCTACACCTTC. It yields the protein CASSLDGTNYGYTF.

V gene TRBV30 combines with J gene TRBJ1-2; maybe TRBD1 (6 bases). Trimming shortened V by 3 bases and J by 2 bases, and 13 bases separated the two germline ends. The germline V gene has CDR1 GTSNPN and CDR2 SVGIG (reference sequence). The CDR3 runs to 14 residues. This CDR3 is CAWRRQGINYGYTF. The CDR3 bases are TGTGCCTGGAGGAGGCAGGGGATAAACTATGGCTACACCTTC.

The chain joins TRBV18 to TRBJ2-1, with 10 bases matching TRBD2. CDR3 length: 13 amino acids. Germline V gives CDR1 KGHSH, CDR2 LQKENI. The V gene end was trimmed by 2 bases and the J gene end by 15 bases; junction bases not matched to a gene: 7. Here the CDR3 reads CASSPGERGGLFF. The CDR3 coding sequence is TGTGCCAGCTCACCAGGCGAGCGGGGGGGTCTGTTCTTC.

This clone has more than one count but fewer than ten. The CDR3, as DNA: TGTGCCAGCAGCGAAGTCCGGGGGGGCCTTGGTGAGCAGTTCTTC. This sequence encodes CASSEVRGGLGEQFF. This sequence joins TRBV28 and TRBJ2-1; TRBD2 aligns across 8 bases. The CDR3 has 15 residues. V shed 6 bases and J 9 bases; nucleotides not matched to a gene: 13. Germline V gene data show CDR1 as MDHEN and CDR2 as SYDVKM. Using reference TRBV28 and TRBJ2-1 for the parts outside the CDR3, the full variable domain is DVKVTQSSRYLVKRTGEKVFLECVQDMDHENMFWYRQDPGLGLRLIYFSYDVKMKEKGDIPEGYSVSREKKERFSLILESASTNQTSMYLCASSEVRGGLGEQFFGPGTRLTVL.

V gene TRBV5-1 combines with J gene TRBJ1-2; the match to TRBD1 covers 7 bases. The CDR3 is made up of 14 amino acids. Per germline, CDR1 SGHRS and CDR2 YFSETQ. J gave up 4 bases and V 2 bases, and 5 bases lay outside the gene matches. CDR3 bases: TGCGCCAGCAGCTTAACCGGGACAGCCTATGGCTACACCTTC. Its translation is CASSLTGTAYGYTF.

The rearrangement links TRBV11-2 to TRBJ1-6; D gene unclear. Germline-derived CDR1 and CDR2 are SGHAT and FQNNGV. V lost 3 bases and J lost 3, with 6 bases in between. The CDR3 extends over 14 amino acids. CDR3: CASSLGSYNSPLHF. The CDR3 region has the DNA TGTGCCAGCAGCTTGGGCAGCTATAATTCACCCCTCCACTTT.

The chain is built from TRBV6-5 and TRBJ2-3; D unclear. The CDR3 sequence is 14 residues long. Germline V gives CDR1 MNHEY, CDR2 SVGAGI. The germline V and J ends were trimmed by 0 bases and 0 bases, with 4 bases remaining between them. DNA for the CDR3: TGTGCCAGCAGTTACTCTTTAAGCACAGATACGCAGTATTTT. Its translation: CASSYSLSTDTQYF.

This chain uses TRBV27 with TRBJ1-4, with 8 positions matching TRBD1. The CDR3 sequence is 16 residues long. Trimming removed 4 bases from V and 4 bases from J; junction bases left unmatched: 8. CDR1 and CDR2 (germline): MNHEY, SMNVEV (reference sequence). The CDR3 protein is CASSSPRTGHNEKLFF. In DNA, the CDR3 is TGTGCCAGCAGTTCCCCTCGGACAGGGCATAATGAAAAACTGTTTTTT.

The CDR3: CASSDNLYQETQYF. The CDR3 DNA reads as TGTGCCAGCAGTGATAATCTGTACCAAGAGACCCAGTACTTC. The chain uses TRBV6-1 and TRBJ2-5; D uncertain. The CDR3 loop spans 14 amino acids. Trimming left V 3 bases short and J 0 bases short, with 8 bases between. Germline CDR1 and CDR2: MNHNS and SASEGT.

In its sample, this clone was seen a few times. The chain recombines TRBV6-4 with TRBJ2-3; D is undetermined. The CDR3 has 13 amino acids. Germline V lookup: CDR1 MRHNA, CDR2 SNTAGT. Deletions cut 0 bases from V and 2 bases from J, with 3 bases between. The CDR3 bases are TGTGCCAGCAGTGACTCTAACACAGATACGCAGTATTTT. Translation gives CASSDSNTDTQYF.

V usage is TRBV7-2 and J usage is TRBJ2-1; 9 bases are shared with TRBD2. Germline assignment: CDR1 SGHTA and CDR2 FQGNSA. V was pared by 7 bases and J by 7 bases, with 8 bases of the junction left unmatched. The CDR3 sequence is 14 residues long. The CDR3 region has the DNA TGTGCCAGCACCTCGGAAAGCGGGGGGAATGAGCAGTTCTTC. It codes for CASTSESGGNEQFF.

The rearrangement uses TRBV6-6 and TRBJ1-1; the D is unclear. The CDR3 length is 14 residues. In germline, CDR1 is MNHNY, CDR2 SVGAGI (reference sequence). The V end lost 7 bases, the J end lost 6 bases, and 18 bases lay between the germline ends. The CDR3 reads CASKAPSRGSEAFF. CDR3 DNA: TGTGCCAGCAAAGCGCCTTCCCGCGGTTCTGAAGCTTTCTTT.

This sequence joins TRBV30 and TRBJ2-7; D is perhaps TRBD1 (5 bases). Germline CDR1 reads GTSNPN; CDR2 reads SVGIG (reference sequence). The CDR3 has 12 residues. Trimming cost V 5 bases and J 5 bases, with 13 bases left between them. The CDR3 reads CAWGDSFDEQYF. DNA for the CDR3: TGTGCCTGGGGAGACAGTTTCGACGAGCAGTACTTC.

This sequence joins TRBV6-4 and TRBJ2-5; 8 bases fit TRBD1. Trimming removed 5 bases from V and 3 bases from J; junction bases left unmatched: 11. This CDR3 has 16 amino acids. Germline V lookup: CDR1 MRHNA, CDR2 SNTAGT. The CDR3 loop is CASSPVSGQGEETQYF. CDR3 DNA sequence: TGTGCCAGCAGTCCCGTGTCCGGACAGGGCGAAGAGACCCAGTACTTC.

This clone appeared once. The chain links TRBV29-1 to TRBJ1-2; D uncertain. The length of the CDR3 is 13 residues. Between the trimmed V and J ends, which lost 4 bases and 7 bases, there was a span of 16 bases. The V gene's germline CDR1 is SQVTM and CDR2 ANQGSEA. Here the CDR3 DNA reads TGCAGCGTTGCCTTAGATGAGGGTCGTGGCTACACCTTC. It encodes CSVALDEGRGYTF.

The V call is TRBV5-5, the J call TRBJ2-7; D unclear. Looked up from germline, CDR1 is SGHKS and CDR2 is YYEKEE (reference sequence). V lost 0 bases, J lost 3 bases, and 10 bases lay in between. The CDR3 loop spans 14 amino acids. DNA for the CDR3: TGTGCCAGCAGCTTGGGGCAGGTCCTCTACGAGCAGTACGTC. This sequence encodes CASSLGQVLYEQYV.

Written as DNA, the CDR3 is TGTGCCAGCAGCTTTCGGGGAGGATATGGCTACACCTTC. It encodes CASSFRGGYGYTF. V gene TRBV11-2 combines with J gene TRBJ1-2; no firm D call. V was clipped by 3 bases and J by 5 bases, with 10 bases between them. CDR1 and CDR2 from the germline V gene are SGHAT and FQNNGV. There are 13 residues in the CDR3. The full variable domain, completed using reference TRBV11-2 and TRBJ1-2, is EAGVAQSPRYKIIEKRQSVAFWCNPISGHATLYWYQQILGQGPKLLIQFQNNGVVDDSQLPKDRFSAERLKGVDSTLKIQPAKLEDSAVYLCASSFRGGYGYTFGSGTRLTVV.

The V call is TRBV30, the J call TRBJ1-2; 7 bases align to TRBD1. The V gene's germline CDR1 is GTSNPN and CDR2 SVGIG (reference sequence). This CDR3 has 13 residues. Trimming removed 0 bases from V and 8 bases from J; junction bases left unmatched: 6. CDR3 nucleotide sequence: TGTGCCTGGAGTGTACAGGGGACGAAGGGCTACACCTTC. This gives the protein CAWSVQGTKGYTF.

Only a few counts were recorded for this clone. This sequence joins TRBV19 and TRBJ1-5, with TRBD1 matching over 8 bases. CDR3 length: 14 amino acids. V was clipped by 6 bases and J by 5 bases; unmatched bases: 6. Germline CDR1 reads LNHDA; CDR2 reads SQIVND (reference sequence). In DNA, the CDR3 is TGTGCCAGTAGCCCGACAGGGGATTATCAGCCCCAGCATTTT. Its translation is CASSPTGDYQPQHF. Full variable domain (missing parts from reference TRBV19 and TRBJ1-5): DGGITQSPKYLFRKEGQNVTLSCEQNLNHDAMYWYRQDPGQGLRLIYYSQIVNDFQKGDIAEGYSVSREKKESFPLTVTSAQKNPTAFYLCASSPTGDYQPQHFGDGTRLSIL.